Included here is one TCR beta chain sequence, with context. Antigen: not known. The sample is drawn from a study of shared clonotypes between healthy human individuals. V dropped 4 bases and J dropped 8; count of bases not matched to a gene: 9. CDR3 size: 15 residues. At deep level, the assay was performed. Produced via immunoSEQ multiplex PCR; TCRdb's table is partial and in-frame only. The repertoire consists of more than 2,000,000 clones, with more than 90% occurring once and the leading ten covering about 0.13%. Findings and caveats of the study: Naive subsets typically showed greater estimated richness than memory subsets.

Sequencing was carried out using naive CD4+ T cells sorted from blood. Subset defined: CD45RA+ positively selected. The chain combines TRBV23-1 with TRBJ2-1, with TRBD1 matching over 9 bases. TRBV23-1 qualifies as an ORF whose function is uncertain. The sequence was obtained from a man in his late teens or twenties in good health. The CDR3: CASSRAGTGKDEQFF. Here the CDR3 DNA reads TGCGCCAGCAGTCGCGCCGGGACAGGGAAGGATGAGCAGTTCTTC.